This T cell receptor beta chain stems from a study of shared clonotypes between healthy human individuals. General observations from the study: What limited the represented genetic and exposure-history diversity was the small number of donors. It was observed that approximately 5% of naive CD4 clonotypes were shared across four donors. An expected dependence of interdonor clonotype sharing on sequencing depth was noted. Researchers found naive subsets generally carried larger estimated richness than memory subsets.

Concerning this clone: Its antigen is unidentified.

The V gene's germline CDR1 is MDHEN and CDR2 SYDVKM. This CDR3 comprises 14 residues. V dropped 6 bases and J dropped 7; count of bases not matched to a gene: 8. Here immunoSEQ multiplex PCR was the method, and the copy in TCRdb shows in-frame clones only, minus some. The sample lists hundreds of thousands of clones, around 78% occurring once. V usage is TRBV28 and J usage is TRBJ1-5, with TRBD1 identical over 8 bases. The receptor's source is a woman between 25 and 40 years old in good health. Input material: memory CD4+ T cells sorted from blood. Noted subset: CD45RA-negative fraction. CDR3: CASRSPGGTQPQHF. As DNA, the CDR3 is TGTGCCAGCAGATCTCCAGGGGGCACACAGCCCCAGCATTTT.